This entry lists 21 T cell receptor beta chains sequenced from one sample in a study of Ad26.COV2.S vaccination and SARS-CoV-2 variants. The treatment was: about 20 received Ad26.COV2.S at low or high dose, single or two shots; 5 received placebo; per-sample allocation not given. Specimens were obtained on day 63 following the first vaccine or placebo injection. Profiled with immunoSEQ multiplex PCR; TCRdb holds only in-frame clones, not every one. The repertoire includes fewer than 500,000 clones, approximately 90% of them detected once, and 9% to 15% sits in the top ten. This sample comprised peripheral blood, obtained in a trial of Ad26.COV2.S vaccine versus placebo. These TCRs come from a person between 18 and 60 years old who received the Ad26.COV2.S COVID-19 vaccine or a placebo.

The chain employs TRBV3-1 (or the pseudogene TRBV3-2) and TRBJ1-2; TRBD1 is a possible D gene (6 bases). Per germline, CDR1 LGHDT and CDR2 YNNKEL (reference sequence). V was shortened by 4 bases and J by 6 bases, with 12 bases between the two germline ends. The CDR3 has 13 amino acids. This chain's CDR3 is CASSLRGGNGYTF. The CDR3 DNA is TGTGCCAGCAGCCTTCGAGGGGGGAATGGCTACACCTTC.

In DNA, the CDR3 is TGCGCCAGCAGCCAGGACAGCGCGAACACCGGGGAGCTGTTTTTT. Amino acids: CASSQDSANTGELFF. The chain is built from TRBV4-1 and TRBJ2-2; TRBD1 might be the D (6 bases). V was clipped by 3 bases and J by 0 bases, with 8 bases between them. The CDR3 extends over 15 amino acids. Germline CDR1 MGHRA, CDR2 YSYEKL.

This clone has only one observation. The chain uses TRBV6-5 and TRBJ1-6; 10 bases line up with TRBD1. The CDR3 runs to 16 residues. V lost 2 bases, J lost 8 bases, and 6 bases stayed unmatched. Germline CDR1 is MNHEY and CDR2 is SVGAGI. DNA for the CDR3: TGTGCCAGCAGTTACACGACAGGGGGCTGGGATTCACCCCTCCACTTT. As protein: CASSYTTGGWDSPLHF.

This clone came up once. The CDR3 region is CASSLERRSTDTQYF. CDR3 coding DNA: TGTGCCAGCAGCTTAGAAAGACGGAGCACAGATACGCAGTATTTT. The rearrangement uses TRBV7-6 and TRBJ2-3; D gene unclear. The CDR3 is 15 residues long. V shed 1 base and J shed 0 bases, with 8 bases lying between them. Germline values: CDR1 SGHVS, CDR2 FNYEAQ.

The chain is built from TRBV30 and TRBJ1-1; perhaps TRBD1 as D (5 bases). The germline gives CDR1 GTSNPN, CDR2 SVGIG (reference sequence). The V end was cut by 2 bases, the J end by 4 bases, with 17 bases between. The CDR3 extends over 15 amino acids. For the CDR3, the DNA is TGTGCCTGGAGTCCGTGGGCAGGGTCTTCCACTGAAGCTTTCTTT. It translates to CAWSPWAGSSTEAFF.

This sequence joins TRBV6-5 and TRBJ2-7; D possibly corresponds to TRBD1 (5 bases). The V gene lost 6 bases and the J gene lost 1 base, with 10 bases spanning the gap. Germline V gene lookup returns CDR1 MNHEY and CDR2 SVGAGI. The CDR3 is 13 amino acids. The CDR3 reads CASSLQASYEQYF. In nucleotides, the CDR3 is TGTGCCAGCAGCTTACAGGCATCCTACGAGCAGTACTTC.

V and J are TRBV7-9 and TRBJ2-5; TRBD2 matches at 9 bases. Germline V gene lookup returns CDR1 SEHNR and CDR2 FQNEAQ (reference sequence). The CDR3 length is 15 residues. Trimming at V came to 5 bases and at J to 5 bases, leaving 9 bases not matched to a gene. CDR3 amino acids: CASSLSGSGLETQYF. The DNA of the CDR3 is TGTGCCAGCAGCCTTAGCGGGAGTGGTCTGGAGACCCAGTACTTC.

V usage is TRBV10-3 and J usage is TRBJ2-2; the match to TRBD2 covers 9 bases. With 3 bases clipped from V and 3 bases from J, the junction kept 8 bases outside the gene matches. The CDR3 loop spans 17 amino acids. The germline CDR1 and CDR2 sequences are ENHRY and SYGVKD. CDR3 in amino acids: CAISDKGIAGDTGELFF. CDR3 in DNA: TGTGCCATCAGTGATAAGGGGATAGCGGGGGACACCGGGGAGCTGTTTTTT.

This chain links TRBV5-1 with TRBJ1-5; TRBD1 matches at 7 bases. This CDR3 is built from 14 residues. The ends lost 3 bases at V and 2 bases at J; junction bases unmatched: 2. Germline V gives CDR1 SGHRS, CDR2 YFSETQ. Written as DNA, the CDR3 is TGCGCCAGCAGCTACGGGACAGGCAATCAGCCCCAGCATTTT. It specifies CASSYGTGNQPQHF.

In DNA, the CDR3 is TGTGCCAGTATTGTGACTAGCGGGAGCGGCGATGAGCAGTTCTTC. It yields the protein CASIVTSGSGDEQFF. The chain couples TRBV19 to TRBJ2-1; 12 bases are a match to TRBD2. Unmatched junction bases numbered 9, after V lost 7 bases and J lost 8 bases. Germline V gene data show CDR1 as LNHDA and CDR2 as SQIVND (reference sequence). The CDR3 runs to 15 residues.

This chain joins TRBV4-1 and TRBJ2-1; unclear D gene. Trimming took off 0 bases at V and 9 bases at J, with 9 bases between the two ends. Germline CDR1 and CDR2: MGHRA and YSYEKL. This CDR3 contains 13 residues. This chain's CDR3 is CASSQEGLREQFF. CDR3 DNA: TGCGCCAGCAGCCAAGAAGGCCTCCGTGAGCAGTTCTTC.

The CDR3 protein is CASSLGTRETQYF. The CDR3 region has the DNA TGTGCCAGCAGCTTAGGCACCAGGGAGACCCAGTACTTC. The J gene is TRBJ2-5, the V gene TRBV5-6; no firm D call. Germline assignment: CDR1 SGHDT and CDR2 YYEEEE. The CDR3 loop spans 13 amino acids. V lost 2 bases, J lost 5 bases, and 10 bases lay in between.

In this sample, this clone turned up once. This chain links TRBV27 with TRBJ2-1; D is unclear. V shed 2 bases and J shed 8 bases, with 10 bases lying between them. Germline V gene lookup returns CDR1 MNHEY and CDR2 SMNVEV (reference sequence). The CDR3 sequence is 13 residues long. The CDR3 is CASSLIGEDEQFF. The CDR3, as DNA: TGTGCCAGCAGTTTAATCGGAGAGGATGAGCAGTTCTTC.

This chain uses TRBV19 with TRBJ1-4; D not certain. The CDR3 loop spans 14 amino acids. Trimming pared 0 bases from V and 10 bases from J, leaving 12 bases between. Germline loops: CDR1 LNHDA, CDR2 SQIVND (reference sequence). In nucleotides, the CDR3 is TGTGCCAGTAGTATAGATCCCCCATTTGGAAAACTGTTTTTT. Its translation is CASSIDPPFGKLFF.

The chain is built from TRBV2 and TRBJ2-1, with 7 bases that match TRBD1. This CDR3 is built from 14 residues. Germline V gene data show CDR1 as SNHLY and CDR2 as FYNNEI. The J segment lost 6 bases and the V segment lost 6 bases, leaving 8 bases of the junction unmatched. In DNA form, the CDR3 reads TGTGCCAGCAGCCCGACAGGGAATCCCAATGAGCAGTTCTTC. It specifies CASSPTGNPNEQFF.

The chain uses TRBV3-1 (or the pseudogene TRBV3-2) and TRBJ2-5; D perhaps matches TRBD2 (5 bases). Per the germline V gene, CDR1 is LGHDT and CDR2 is YNNKEL (reference sequence). The ends were cut back, 4 bases at V and 2 bases at J, with 14 bases in the middle. This CDR3 is built from 15 residues. DNA for the CDR3: TGTGCCAGCAGCCGCTTCCGGGGTCTTCAAGAGACCCAGTACTTC. This codes for CASSRFRGLQETQYF.

The chain is built from TRBV20-1 and TRBJ1-1; D call uncertain. This CDR3 contains 14 residues. Trimming took 3 bases from V and 7 from J, leaving 18 bases between them. Germline V gene data show CDR1 as DFQATT and CDR2 as SNEGSKA (reference sequence). The CDR3 sequence is CSASRPGEPVEAFF. Written as DNA, the CDR3 is TGCAGTGCTAGTAGGCCGGGTGAACCGGTTGAAGCTTTCTTT.

This chain links TRBV9 with TRBJ2-5; possibly TRBD2 for D (5 bases). This CDR3 is 16 amino acids long. Germline V gene data show CDR1 as SGDLS and CDR2 as YYNGEE. Deletions cut 2 bases from V and 2 bases from J, with 16 bases between. The CDR3 region is CASSVSGNSGQETQYF. CDR3 in DNA: TGTGCCAGCAGCGTGAGCGGTAACAGTGGACAAGAGACCCAGTACTTC. The full variable domain, in which reference TRBV9 and TRBJ2-5 provide the parts outside the CDR3, is DSGVTQTPKHLITATGQRVTLRCSPRSGDLSVYWYQQSLDQGLQFLIQYYNGEERAKGNILERFSAQQFPDLHSELNLSSLELGDSALYFCASSVSGNSGQETQYFGPGTRLLVL.

The chain couples TRBV24-1 to TRBJ2-3; 8 bases align to TRBD1. V lost 7 bases to trimming and J lost 4 bases; unmatched junction nucleotides: 9. The germline V gene has CDR1 KGHDR and CDR2 SFDVKD. This CDR3 has 15 amino acids. In DNA, the CDR3 is TGTGCCACCAGCGGACAGGGAGGCGTCCCAGATACGCAGTATTTT. It codes for CATSGQGGVPDTQYF.

The chain couples TRBV6-2 or TRBV6-3 to TRBJ2-7; 12 bases line up with TRBD1. The CDR3 sequence is 17 residues long. Germline V gene lookup returns CDR1 MNHEY and CDR2 SVGEGT. V shed 2 bases and J 6 bases; nucleotides not matched to a gene: 11. The CDR3 sequence is CASSYPSTGTGGFEQYF. DNA for the CDR3: TGTGCCAGCAGTTACCCAAGCACCGGGACAGGGGGCTTCGAGCAGTACTTC.

This clone was counted once. This chain links TRBV5-4 with TRBJ1-2; TRBD1 aligns across 8 bases. Germline assignment: CDR1 SGHNT and CDR2 YYREEE (reference sequence). The CDR3 has 12 amino acids. V was pared by 5 bases and J by 8 bases, with 5 bases of the junction left unmatched. This CDR3 reads CASRSDRGGYTF. CDR3 DNA: TGTGCCAGCAGAAGTGACAGGGGAGGCTACACCTTC. The variable domain in full, completed from reference TRBV5-4 and TRBJ1-2, reads ETGVTQSPTHLIKTRGQQVTLRCSSQSGHNTVSWYQQALGQGPQFIFQYYREEENGRGNFPPRFSGLQFPNYSSELNVNALELDDSALYLCASRSDRGGYTFGSGTRLTVV.